The sequence of this T cell receptor beta chain was determined in a study of beta chain features in type 1 diabetes. Study results and caveats: Shorter TCRB CDR3s, moderately but significantly so, were found in Type 1 diabetes patients in all four CD4+ subsets. VDJ junctions sequenced from type 1 diabetes patients showed fewer insertions and more deletions.

On this clone itself: Its antigen is not known.

Since all of the isolated RNA was reverse transcribed, expressed TCRB transcripts were what got sequenced. Naive, central memory and regulatory T cell samples averaged roughly 3.6 million immunoSEQ reads each. Assay used: immunoSEQ multiplex PCR; TCRdb lists only in-frame clones, some missing. This table has roughly 700,000 clones, roughly 12% appearing once. Material for sequencing was naive CD4+ T cells from blood. The sequence came from a man aged 18 to 30 with type 1 diabetes.

The CDR3 sequence is CASSPPPGQVDIQYF. CDR3 DNA: TGTGCCAGCTCACCACCCCCGGGACAGGTGGACATTCAGTACTTC. This chain links TRBV18 with TRBJ2-4, with 8 nucleotides matching TRBD1. The CDR3 sequence is 15 residues long. Germline V gene lookup returns CDR1 KGHSH and CDR2 LQKENI. V gave up 0 bases and J gave up 8 bases; unmatched junction bases: 6.